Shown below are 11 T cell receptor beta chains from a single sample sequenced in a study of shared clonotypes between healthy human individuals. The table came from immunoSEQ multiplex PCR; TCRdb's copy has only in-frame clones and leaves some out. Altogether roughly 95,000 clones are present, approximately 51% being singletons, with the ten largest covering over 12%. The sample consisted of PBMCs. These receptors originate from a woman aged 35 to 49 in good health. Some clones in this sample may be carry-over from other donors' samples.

The DNA for the CDR3 is TGTGCCTGGAGGAGGAAGAGGACCCAGTACTTC. It translates to CAWRRKRTQYF. V and J are TRBV30 and TRBJ2-5; D unclear. There are 11 residues in the CDR3. V lost 3 bases to trimming and J lost 7 bases, with 9 bases between them. Germline V gene lookup returns CDR1 GTSNPN and CDR2 SVGIG (reference sequence).

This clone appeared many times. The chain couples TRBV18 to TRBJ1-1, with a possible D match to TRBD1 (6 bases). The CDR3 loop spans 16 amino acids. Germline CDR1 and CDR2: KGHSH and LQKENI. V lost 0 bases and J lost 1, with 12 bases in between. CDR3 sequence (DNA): TGTGCCAGCTCACCACCCTTACAGGGACCGAACACTGAAGCTTTCTTT. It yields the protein CASSPPLQGPNTEAFF.

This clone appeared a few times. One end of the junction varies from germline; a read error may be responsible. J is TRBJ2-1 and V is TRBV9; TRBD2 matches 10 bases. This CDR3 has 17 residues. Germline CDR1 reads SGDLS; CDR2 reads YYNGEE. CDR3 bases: TGTGCCAGCACCGTAGGTTCTAGCGGGAGTGGATACAATGAGCAGTTCTTC. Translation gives CASTVGSSGSGYNEQFF.

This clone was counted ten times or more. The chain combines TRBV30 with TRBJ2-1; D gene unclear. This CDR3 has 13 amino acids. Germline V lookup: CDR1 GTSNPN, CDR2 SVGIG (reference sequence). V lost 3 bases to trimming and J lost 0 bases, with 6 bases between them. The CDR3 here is CAWRSSSYNEQFF. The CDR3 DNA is TGTGCCTGGAGGTCCTCCTCCTACAATGAGCAGTTCTTC.

Written as DNA, the CDR3 is TGTGCCAGCAGTTTTTCCCTCATGGGGACAGGCTACAATGAGCAGTTCTTC. The encoded protein is CASSFSLMGTGYNEQFF. The chain carries TRBV28 and TRBJ2-1, with 8 bases lining up with TRBD1. CDR3 length: 17 residues. After removal of 3 bases from V and 3 bases from J, the junction contained 10 bases not matched to a gene. CDR1 is MDHEN, CDR2 SYDVKM, per germline.

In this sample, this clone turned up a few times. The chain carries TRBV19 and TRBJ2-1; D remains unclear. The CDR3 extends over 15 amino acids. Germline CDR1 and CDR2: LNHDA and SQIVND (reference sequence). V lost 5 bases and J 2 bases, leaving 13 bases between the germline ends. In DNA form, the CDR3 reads TGTGCCAGTAGTCCCATCCCAGTTCCCTACAATGAGCAGTTCTTC. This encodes CASSPIPVPYNEQFF.

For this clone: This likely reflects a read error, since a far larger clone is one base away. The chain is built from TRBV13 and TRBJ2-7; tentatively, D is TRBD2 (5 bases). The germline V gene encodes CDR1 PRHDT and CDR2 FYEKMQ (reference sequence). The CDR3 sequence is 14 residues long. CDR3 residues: CASGLASAPRVQYF. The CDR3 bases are TGTGCCAGCGGCTTAGCGTCAGCCCCTCGGGTGCAGTACTTC.

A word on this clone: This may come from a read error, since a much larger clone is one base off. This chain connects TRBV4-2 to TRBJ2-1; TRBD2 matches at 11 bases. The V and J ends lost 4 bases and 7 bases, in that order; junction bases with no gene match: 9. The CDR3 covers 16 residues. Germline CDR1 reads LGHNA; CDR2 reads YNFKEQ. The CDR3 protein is CASSRPGLAESNEQFF. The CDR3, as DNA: TGTGCCAGCAGCCGGCCGGGACTAGCGGAAAGTAATGAGCAGTTCTTC.

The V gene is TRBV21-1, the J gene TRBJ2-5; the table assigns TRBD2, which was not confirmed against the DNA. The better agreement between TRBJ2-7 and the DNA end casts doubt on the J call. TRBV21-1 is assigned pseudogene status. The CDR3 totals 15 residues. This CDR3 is CASSKVDLVTYEQYF. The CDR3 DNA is TGTGCCAGCAGCAAAGTTGACCTAGTCACCTACGAGCAGTACTTC.

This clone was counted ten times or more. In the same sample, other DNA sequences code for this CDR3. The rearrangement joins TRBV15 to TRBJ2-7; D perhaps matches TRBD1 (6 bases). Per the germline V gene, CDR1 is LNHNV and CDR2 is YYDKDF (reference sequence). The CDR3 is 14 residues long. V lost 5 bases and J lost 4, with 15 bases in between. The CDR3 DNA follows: TGTGCCACCAGCCCCGAGGGGGTGGGTTACGAGCAGTACTTC. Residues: CATSPEGVGYEQYF.

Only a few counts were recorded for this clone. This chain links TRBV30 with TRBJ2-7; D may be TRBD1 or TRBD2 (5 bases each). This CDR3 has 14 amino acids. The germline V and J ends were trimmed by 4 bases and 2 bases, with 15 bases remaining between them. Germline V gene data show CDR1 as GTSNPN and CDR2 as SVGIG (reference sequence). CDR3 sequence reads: CAWTGTQTPYEQYF. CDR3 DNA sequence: TGTGCCTGGACCGGGACCCAAACCCCCTACGAGCAGTACTTC.